Below are 25 T cell receptor beta chains sequenced from a single sample in a study of regulatory T cells in long-lasting Graves disease. Both iRepertoire HTBI primers and Arm-PCR of CDR3 regions were used to build the TCR beta libraries. TCRdb analysed the multiplex PCR reads with MiXCR anew, one entry per CDR3 protein. The sample yields under 500,000 distinct CDR3 sequences, under 25% seen once. Described time point: persistent/refractory GD, antithyroid drugs over 5 years with positive TRAb. The authors made the TCR library using RNA they extracted from PBMCs. Sequences were derived from peripheral blood mononuclear cells (PBMCs), sampled when the disease was refractory, from a patient treated with antithyroid drugs. The origin of the receptors is a female donor with Graves disease.

This chain links TRBV29-1 with TRBJ1-1; D unresolved. Germline CDR1 is SQVTM and CDR2 is ANQGSEA. The CDR3 covers 10 residues. With 3 bases removed from V and 6 bases from J, the gap between germline ends came to 5 bases. CDR3 DNA: TGCAGCGTTGACGGTTCTGAAGCTTTCTTT. It translates to CSVDGSEAFF.

The chain links TRBV20-1 to TRBJ2-5, with a weak D call TRBD2 (5 bases). There are 16 residues in the CDR3. CDR1 is DFQATT and CDR2 is SNEGSKA in the germline V gene (reference sequence). The ends were cut back, 0 bases at V and 5 bases at J, with 19 bases in the middle. CDR3 in amino acids: CSARDFRGSRAETQYF. The CDR3 nucleotides read TGCAGTGCTAGAGACTTCCGGGGTTCGAGAGCGGAGACCCAGTACTTC.

This clonotype was observed a few times. V usage is TRBV29-1 and J usage is TRBJ2-7, with no clear D. The germline CDR1 and CDR2 sequences are SQVTM and ANQGSEA. Deletions cut 7 bases from V and 2 bases from J, with 12 bases between. This CDR3 region has 12 residues. The CDR3, as DNA: TGCAGCGCACGGACGAGAACCTACGAGCAGTACTTC. This sequence encodes CSARTRTYEQYF.

The rearrangement uses TRBV28 and TRBJ2-3, with a tentative D call TRBD1 (7 bases). The ends were cut back, 5 bases at V and 13 bases at J, with 16 bases in the middle. The CDR3 runs 12 residues. CDR1 and CDR2 (germline): MDHEN, SYDVKM. CDR3 nucleotides: TGTGCCAGCAGTCGAACAGGCAGGGGGGAGTATTTT. Amino acid sequence: CASSRTGRGEYF. The variable domain in full, with the rest retrieved from reference TRBV28 and TRBJ2-3, is DVKVTQSSRYLVKRTGEKVFLECVQDMDHENMFWYRQDPGLGLRLIYFSYDVKMKEKGDIPEGYSVSREKKERFSLILESASTNQTSMYLCASSRTGRGEYFGPGTRLTVL.

This chain uses TRBV28 with TRBJ2-3; 8 bases are shared with TRBD1. V lost 10 bases and J lost 2; bases outside the gene matches: 8. Germline CDR1 MDHEN, CDR2 SYDVKM. The CDR3 runs 14 residues. The CDR3 bases are TGTGCCACACGGACAGGGTTTCTCACAGATACGCAGTATTTT. It specifies CATRTGFLTDTQYF.

This clonotype occurred many times. The chain carries TRBV28 and TRBJ2-7, with D perhaps TRBD1 or TRBD2 (5 bases each). CDR1 and CDR2 from the germline V gene are MDHEN and SYDVKM. Trimming shortened V by 6 bases and J by 0 bases, and 21 bases separated the two germline ends. The CDR3 runs 17 residues. The CDR3 spells CASRGVGGSLVSYEQYF. CDR3 nucleotides: TGTGCCAGCAGGGGGGTCGGCGGGTCCCTCGTCTCCTACGAGCAGTACTTC. The complete variable domain, with remaining parts taken from reference TRBV28 and TRBJ2-7, reads DVKVTQSSRYLVKRTGEKVFLECVQDMDHENMFWYRQDPGLGLRLIYFSYDVKMKEKGDIPEGYSVSREKKERFSLILESASTNQTSMYLCASRGVGGSLVSYEQYFGPGTRLTVT.

This clonotype was seen many times. This chain links TRBV28 with TRBJ2-5, with D maybe TRBD2 (6 bases). CDR3 length: 14 residues. V lost 6 bases and J lost 5, with 16 bases in between. Germline CDR1 is MDHEN and CDR2 is SYDVKM. Here the CDR3 reads CASSAPEGRETQYF. The CDR3, as DNA: TGTGCCAGCAGCGCCCCGGAGGGTCGGGAGACCCAGTACTTC.

This clonotype appeared many times. V gene TRBV2 combines with J gene TRBJ1-2; D uncertain. CDR1 SNHLY and CDR2 FYNNEI come from the germline V gene. This CDR3 contains 12 residues. The germline V and J ends were trimmed by 7 bases and 5 bases, with 11 bases remaining between them. This CDR3 is CASNLNEYGYTF. The CDR3 bases are TGTGCCAGCAATCTTAACGAGTATGGCTACACCTTC.

This clonotype has at least ten counts. J is TRBJ2-1 and V is TRBV7-8; D is ambiguous. The V gene's germline CDR1 is SGHVS and CDR2 FQNEAQ. The CDR3 consists of 13 residues. V was cut by 3 bases and J by 4 bases, with 7 bases left in between. CDR3 DNA sequence: TGTGCCAGCAGCTTTTTCGGGTACAATGAGCAGTTCTTC. Encoded protein: CASSFFGYNEQFF. Filled out from reference TRBV7-8 and TRBJ2-1, the complete variable domain reads GAGVSQSPRYKVAKRGQDVALRCDPISGHVSLFWYQQALGQGPEFLTYFQNEAQLDKSGLPSDRFFAERPEGSVSTLKIQRTQQEDSAVYLCASSFFGYNEQFFGPGTRLTVL.

This clonotype was seen a handful of times. The chain is built from TRBV12-3 or TRBV12-4 and TRBJ2-3; tentatively, D is TRBD2 (6 bases). The length of the CDR3 is 15 residues. V lost 3 bases to trimming and J lost 0 bases, with 10 bases between them. Here the CDR3 DNA reads TGTGCCAGCAGTTTGGGGGGACCCAGCACAGATACGCAGTATTTT. This encodes CASSLGGPSTDTQYF.

About this clonotype itself: At one of its ends the junction is not consistent with the germline gene, which may arise from a read error. The genes are TRBV20-1 and TRBJ2-7, with 9 bases that match TRBD2. The germline V gene has CDR1 DFQATT and CDR2 SNEGSKA (reference sequence). The CDR3 has 14 amino acids. The CDR3 DNA is TGCAGTGCCAGAGGGAGACTAGCGGAGTACGAGCAGTACTTC. Its translation is CSARGRLAEYEQYF.

This clonotype was detected many times. This chain joins TRBV27 and TRBJ1-6, with TRBD1 matching 7 bases. The CDR3 totals 18 residues. V lost 1 base and J lost 0; bases outside the gene matches: 6. Looked up from germline, CDR1 is MNHEY and CDR2 is SMNVEV (reference sequence). CDR3 in DNA: TGTGCCAGCAGTTTATTCGCAGGGGGTAACTCCTATAATTCACCCCTCCACTTT. Translating it yields CASSLFAGGNSYNSPLHF.

The chain carries TRBV6-9 and TRBJ1-5; D perhaps matches TRBD1 (5 bases). The CDR3 runs 14 residues. Trimming left V 4 bases short and J 6 bases short, with 13 bases between. The germline gives CDR1 MNHGY, CDR2 SVAAGI. CDR3 residues: CASSSTAGAQPQHF. CDR3 in DNA: TGTGCCAGCAGTTCCACGGCCGGGGCTCAGCCCCAGCATTTT.

This clonotype was seen only a few times. This chain uses TRBV5-1 with TRBJ2-2; 7 bases fit TRBD1. V trimming: 4 bases; J trimming: 5 bases; junction bases outside the gene matches: 8. Germline loops: CDR1 SGHRS, CDR2 YFSETQ. The CDR3 has 15 residues. CDR3 protein: CASSQQTGLTGELFF. The CDR3, as DNA: TGCGCCAGCAGCCAACAGACAGGGTTGACCGGGGAGCTGTTTTTT.

The sample holds many counts of this clonotype. V usage is TRBV11-2 and J usage is TRBJ1-6; no definite D call. CDR1 is SGHAT, CDR2 FQNNGV, per germline. Trimming removed 3 bases at V and 6 bases at J, with 12 bases between. The CDR3 runs 15 residues. CDR3 sequence: CASSFQGNSNSPLHF. The CDR3, as DNA: TGTGCCAGCAGCTTTCAAGGGAACTCTAATTCACCCCTCCACTTT.

This clonotype was found once. V is TRBV6-1 and J is TRBJ2-1; no clear D. The CDR3 is 12 residues long. Trimming took 6 bases from V and 10 from J, leaving 13 bases between them. Germline V gene lookup returns CDR1 MNHNS and CDR2 SASEGT. The CDR3 here is CASSFGRQEQFF. CDR3 nucleotides: TGTGCCAGCAGCTTTGGTAGGCAGGAGCAGTTCTTC.

The table lists this clonotype with a few counts. J is TRBJ1-5 and V is TRBV6-2 or TRBV6-3; no definite D call. Germline CDR1 is MNHEY and CDR2 is SVGEGT. The CDR3 has 15 amino acids. Trimming left V 4 bases short and J 0 bases short, with 10 bases between. The CDR3 loop reads CASSWADYSNQPQHF. DNA for the CDR3: TGTGCCAGCAGTTGGGCAGACTATAGCAATCAGCCCCAGCATTTT.

This chain joins TRBV27 and TRBJ1-1, with TRBD1 as a possible D gene (5 bases). Germline V gives CDR1 MNHEY, CDR2 SMNVEV (reference sequence). Trimming pared 2 bases from V and 7 bases from J, leaving 11 bases between. There are 13 residues in the CDR3. CDR3 amino acids: CASSLVEGNEAFF. CDR3 nucleotides: TGTGCCAGCAGTTTAGTGGAGGGGAATGAAGCTTTCTTT.

There are many counts of this clonotype. The J gene is TRBJ2-1, the V gene TRBV28; D is possibly TRBD1 (5 bases). CDR1 and CDR2 (germline): MDHEN, SYDVKM. With 5 bases removed from V and 0 bases from J, the gap between germline ends came to 11 bases. This CDR3 comprises 15 residues. CDR3 nucleotides: TGTGCCAGCAGTCTAGGACAAAGCTCCTACAATGAGCAGTTCTTC. It specifies CASSLGQSSYNEQFF.

The gene calls are TRBV20-1 and TRBJ1-6; a weak D match, TRBD1 (5 bases). The CDR3 contains 15 residues. Per the germline V gene, CDR1 is DFQATT and CDR2 is SNEGSKA (reference sequence). V lost 6 bases to trimming and J lost 7 bases, with 19 bases between them. This CDR3 is CSAPFGAGRNSPLHF. In DNA form, the CDR3 reads TGCAGTGCCCCCTTCGGGGCAGGGAGGAATTCACCCCTCCACTTT.

This clonotype has ten or more counts. This sequence joins TRBV6-1 and TRBJ2-2; D remains unclear. The CDR3 loop spans 14 amino acids. V dropped 6 bases and J dropped 2 bases, with 10 bases sitting between them. Looked up from germline, CDR1 is MNHNS and CDR2 is SASEGT. This chain's CDR3 is CASRDGSNTGELFF. For the CDR3, the DNA is TGTGCCAGCAGGGACGGGTCCAACACCGGGGAGCTGTTTTTT.

This clonotype showed up just a few times. The V call is TRBV5-4, the J call TRBJ2-5, with TRBD1 matching 7 bases. V gave up 4 bases and J gave up 1 base; unmatched junction bases: 4. There are 14 residues in the CDR3. Germline lookup yields CDR1 SGHNT and CDR2 YYREEE (reference sequence). CDR3 in amino acids: CASSRDSLQETQYF. Here the CDR3 DNA reads TGTGCCAGCAGCCGGGACAGCCTCCAAGAGACCCAGTACTTC.

This clonotype was detected ten times or more. This chain links TRBV18 with TRBJ2-5; the D is unclear. CDR3 length: 12 amino acids. The germline V gene has CDR1 KGHSH and CDR2 LQKENI. Trimming took off 2 bases at V and 4 bases at J, with 5 bases between the two ends. This CDR3 is CASSPIIETQYF. CDR3 coding DNA: TGTGCCAGCTCACCAATCATAGAGACCCAGTACTTC.

The chain couples TRBV4-3 to TRBJ1-4; TRBD1 matches 9 bases. Germline values: CDR1 LGHNA, CDR2 YSLEER. The CDR3 is 19 residues long. V lost 2 bases to trimming and J lost 0 bases; unmatched junction nucleotides: 10. DNA for the CDR3: TGCGCCAGCAGCCAACGAGGGACAGGGAAAGTTGCAACTAATGAAAAACTGTTTTTT. It yields the protein CASSQRGTGKVATNEKLFF.

The chain couples TRBV28 to TRBJ2-3, with D uncertain. Between the trimmed V and J ends, which lost 7 bases and 6 bases, there was a span of 17 bases. The CDR3 loop spans 14 amino acids. Germline V gene sequence: CDR1 MDHEN, CDR2 SYDVKM. The CDR3 spells CASKGGRSLDTQYF. In DNA form, the CDR3 reads TGTGCCAGCAAGGGTGGCAGGTCCCTCGATACGCAGTATTTT. Looking up the rest from reference TRBV28 and TRBJ2-3 gives the full variable domain: DVKVTQSSRYLVKRTGEKVFLECVQDMDHENMFWYRQDPGLGLRLIYFSYDVKMKEKGDIPEGYSVSREKKERFSLILESASTNQTSMYLCASKGGRSLDTQYFGPGTRLTVL.